These 19 T cell receptor beta chains were sequenced from one sample in a study of T cell changes during pregnancy in multiple sclerosis. Libraries were prepared by immunoSEQ multiplex PCR; TCRdb keeps only in-frame clonotypes and omits some of them. Of roughly 60,000 clones in the sample, 91% are singletons; the top ten hold about 0.88%. Sequenced material: peripheral blood, taken before pregnancy. The source is a female donor with multiple sclerosis, enrolled in a pregnancy study.

This chain connects TRBV2 to TRBJ2-7; no reliable D call. The length of the CDR3 is 12 residues. The V gene lost 6 bases and the J gene lost 6 bases, with 12 bases spanning the gap. Looked up from germline, CDR1 is SNHLY and CDR2 is FYNNEI. CDR3 nucleotides: TGTGCCAGCAGCATCGTGGCCGCCGAGCAGTACTTC. Protein sequence: CASSIVAAEQYF. Filled out from reference TRBV2 and TRBJ2-7, the complete variable domain reads EPEVTQTPSHQVTQMGQEVILRCVPISNHLYFYWYRQILGQKVEFLVSFYNNEISEKSEIFDDQFSVERPDGSNFTLKIRSTKLEDSAMYFCASSIVAAEQYFGPGTRLTVT.

The chain is built from TRBV30 and TRBJ1-1; weak D call: TRBD1 (5 bases). The CDR3 extends over 14 amino acids. Germline CDR1 is GTSNPN and CDR2 is SVGIG (reference sequence). V dropped 5 bases and J dropped 2 bases, with 15 bases sitting between them. The CDR3 is CAWDPRTINTEAFF. CDR3 nucleotides: TGTGCCTGGGACCCCCGGACAATCAACACTGAAGCTTTCTTT.

The V gene is TRBV6-5, the J gene TRBJ2-2; possibly TRBD1 for D (6 bases). The CDR3 has 13 amino acids. Germline values: CDR1 MNHEY, CDR2 SVGAGI. V was clipped by 7 bases and J by 0 bases, with 6 bases between them. CDR3 loop: CASNRANTGELFF. DNA for the CDR3: TGTGCCAGCAACAGGGCGAACACCGGGGAGCTGTTTTTT.

V is TRBV19 and J is TRBJ1-5; unclear D gene. Germline V gives CDR1 LNHDA, CDR2 SQIVND (reference sequence). CDR3 length: 15 residues. V gave up 2 bases and J gave up 4 bases, with 12 bases separating them. Here the CDR3 DNA reads TGTGCCAGTAGTATAAGTTTGACACAGAATCAGCCCCAGCATTTT. Encoded protein: CASSISLTQNQPQHF.

The chain carries TRBV11-1 and TRBJ2-3, with 8 positions matching TRBD2. In germline, CDR1 is SGHAT, CDR2 FQDESV (reference sequence). Unmatched junction bases numbered 11, after V lost 2 bases and J lost 4 bases. The CDR3 runs to 17 residues. DNA of the CDR3: TGTGCCAGCAGCTTAAGCTACCGTAGCGGGGCTGCAGATACGCAGTATTTT. This sequence encodes CASSLSYRSGAADTQYF.

V is TRBV13 and J is TRBJ1-2; 8 bases agree with TRBD1. Germline V gene lookup returns CDR1 PRHDT and CDR2 FYEKMQ (reference sequence). V lost 4 bases, J lost 3 bases, and 7 bases stayed unmatched. CDR3 length equals 15 residues. The CDR3, as DNA: TGTGCCAGCAGCTCGCCGGGACAGGACCACTATGGCTACACCTTC. This gives the protein CASSSPGQDHYGYTF.

This sequence joins TRBV5-6 and TRBJ2-3; 9 bases fit TRBD1. The CDR3 totals 16 residues. CDR1 and CDR2 from the germline V gene are SGHDT and YYEEEE. V trimming: 4 bases; J trimming: 5 bases; junction bases outside the gene matches: 11. CDR3 residues: CASSTSTGGRVDTQYF. The CDR3 DNA sequence: TGTGCCAGCAGCACCAGTACAGGGGGCAGGGTAGATACGCAGTATTTT.

The chain joins TRBV7-8 to TRBJ2-1, with D possibly TRBD1 on 5 matching bases. CDR3 length equals 13 residues. V was clipped by 1 base and J by 5 bases, with 6 bases between them. Germline-derived CDR1 and CDR2 are SGHVS and FQNEAQ. As DNA, the CDR3 is TGTGCCAGCAGCTTAGGACAGCACAATGAGCAGTTCTTC. It is translated as CASSLGQHNEQFF. The full variable domain, in which reference TRBV7-8 and TRBJ2-1 provide the parts outside the CDR3, is GAGVSQSPRYKVAKRGQDVALRCDPISGHVSLFWYQQALGQGPEFLTYFQNEAQLDKSGLPSDRFFAERPEGSVSTLKIQRTQQEDSAVYLCASSLGQHNEQFFGPGTRLTVL.

CDR3 sequence reads: CASSLDPRTGSRVTF. The CDR3 DNA reads as TGTGCCAGCAGCTTAGATCCCCGGACAGGTAGCCGCGTCACCTTC. V is TRBV11-3 and J is TRBJ1-2; 7 bases agree with TRBD1. This CDR3 comprises 15 residues. CDR1 is SGHNT, CDR2 YENEEA, per germline. V shed 0 bases and J 13 bases; nucleotides not matched to a gene: 14.

The genes are TRBV5-4 and TRBJ2-4; TRBD1 agrees at 8 bases. The CDR3 spans 15 residues. Trimming cost V 3 bases and J 8 bases; bases outside gene matches: 10. CDR1 and CDR2 from the germline V gene are SGHNT and YYREEE (reference sequence). This chain's CDR3 is CASSSRTGRTDIQYF. The DNA for the CDR3 is TGTGCCAGCAGCTCCCGGACAGGGAGAACGGACATTCAGTACTTC.

V is TRBV15 and J is TRBJ2-7; D unresolved. The CDR3 is 15 residues long. Trimming took 0 bases from V and 4 from J, leaving 13 bases between them. The germline CDR1 and CDR2 sequences are LNHNV and YYDKDF (reference sequence). As DNA, the CDR3 is TGTGCCACCAGCAGAGATCTTTCCAACGGGTACGAGCAGTACTTC. It specifies CATSRDLSNGYEQYF.

Notes on this clone: Other nucleotide sequences in the sample specify the same CDR3. The CDR3 is CASSYSTGTYEQYF. The CDR3 DNA sequence: TGTGCCAGCAGTTACTCAACGGGGACCTACGAGCAGTACTTC. V usage is TRBV6-5 and J usage is TRBJ2-7, with D possibly being TRBD2 (5 bases). This CDR3 is built from 14 residues. Germline V CDR1 and CDR2: MNHEY, SVGAGI. The V end was cut by 0 bases, the J end by 2 bases, with 8 bases between.

The genes are TRBV4-3 and TRBJ1-2; possible D gene TRBD1, 6 bases. Trimming cost V 4 bases and J 2 bases, with 17 bases left between them. CDR1 LGHNA and CDR2 YSLEER come from the germline V gene. The CDR3 is 16 amino acids. The DNA for the CDR3 is TGCGCCAGCAGCCGCTCGCGAGGGACACCAAACTATGGCTACACCTTC. Amino acids: CASSRSRGTPNYGYTF.

V is TRBV7-9 and J is TRBJ1-1, with unresolved D. The CDR3 length is 14 residues. CDR1 is SEHNR, CDR2 FQNEAQ, per germline (reference sequence). V shed 3 bases and J shed 4 bases, with 12 bases lying between them. The CDR3 nucleotides are TGTGCCAGCAGCTTTGTTTGGAGTGCCACTGAAGCTTTCTTT. This codes for CASSFVWSATEAFF.

The chain couples TRBV7-8 to TRBJ2-7; 9 bases agree with TRBD2. Germline V gene data show CDR1 as SGHVS and CDR2 as FQNEAQ. CDR3 length: 17 residues. V lost 6 bases, J lost 0 bases, and 12 bases stayed unmatched. This CDR3 is CASRRAGGPSSSYEQYF. The CDR3 DNA follows: TGTGCCAGCAGGAGAGCGGGGGGCCCGTCCAGCTCCTACGAGCAGTACTTC.

The chain uses TRBV5-6 and TRBJ2-3; 11 nucleotides agree with TRBD2. In germline, CDR1 is SGHDT, CDR2 YYEEEE. The V gene end was trimmed by 3 bases and the J gene end by 4 bases; junction bases not matched to a gene: 10. There are 17 residues in the CDR3. CDR3: CASSSPRLAGFADTQYF. The CDR3 DNA reads TGTGCCAGCAGCTCCCCACGACTAGCGGGGTTCGCAGATACGCAGTATTTT.

This clone was seen just once. The chain is built from TRBV6-6 and TRBJ1-5; 8 nucleotides match TRBD1. V gave up 2 bases and J gave up 7 bases; unmatched junction bases: 4. The CDR3 extends over 14 amino acids. CDR1 is MNHNY, CDR2 SVGAGI, per germline (reference sequence). The CDR3 loop reads CASSYQGARQPQHF. The DNA for the CDR3 is TGTGCCAGCAGTTACCAGGGGGCGCGACAGCCCCAGCATTTT.

V usage is TRBV5-1 and J usage is TRBJ1-1, with a weak D call TRBD1 (5 bases). Deletions cut 6 bases from V and 1 base from J, with 16 bases between. Per germline, CDR1 SGHRS and CDR2 YFSETQ. The CDR3 sequence is 15 residues long. CDR3 in DNA: TGCGCCAGCATCGGGGGTTCCGCGGGGAACACTGAAGCTTTCTTT. Translating gives CASIGGSAGNTEAFF.

This chain links TRBV5-1 with TRBJ2-3, with 7 nucleotides matching TRBD2. The V gene end was trimmed by 2 bases and the J gene end by 3 bases; junction bases not matched to a gene: 6. The CDR3 is made up of 15 amino acids. Germline lookup yields CDR1 SGHRS and CDR2 YFSETQ. CDR3 protein: CASSFSRGETDTQYF. CDR3 DNA: TGCGCCAGCAGCTTTTCTCGGGGGGAAACAGATACGCAGTATTTT.